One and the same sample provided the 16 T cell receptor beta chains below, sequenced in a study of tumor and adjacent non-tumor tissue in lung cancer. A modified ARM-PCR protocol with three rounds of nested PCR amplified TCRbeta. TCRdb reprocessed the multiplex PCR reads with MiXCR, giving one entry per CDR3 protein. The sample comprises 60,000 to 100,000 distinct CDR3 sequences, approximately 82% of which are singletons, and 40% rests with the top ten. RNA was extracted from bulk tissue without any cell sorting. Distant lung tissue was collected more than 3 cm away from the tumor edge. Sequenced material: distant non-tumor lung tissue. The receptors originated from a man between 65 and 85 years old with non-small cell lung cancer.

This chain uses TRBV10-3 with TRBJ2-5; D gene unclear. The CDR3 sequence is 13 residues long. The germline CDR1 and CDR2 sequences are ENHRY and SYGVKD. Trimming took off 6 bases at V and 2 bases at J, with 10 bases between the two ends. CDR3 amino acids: CAIRHPDQETQYF. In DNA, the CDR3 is TGTGCCATCAGACATCCCGATCAAGAGACCCAGTACTTC.

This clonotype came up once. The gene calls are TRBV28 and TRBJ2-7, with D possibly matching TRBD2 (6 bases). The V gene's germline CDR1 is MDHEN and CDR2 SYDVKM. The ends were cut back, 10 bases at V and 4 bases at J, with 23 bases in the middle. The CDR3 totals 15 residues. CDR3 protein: CANTSLRAGGYEQYF. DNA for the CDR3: TGTGCCAACACTTCCCTACGGGCCGGGGGTTACGAGCAGTACTTC.

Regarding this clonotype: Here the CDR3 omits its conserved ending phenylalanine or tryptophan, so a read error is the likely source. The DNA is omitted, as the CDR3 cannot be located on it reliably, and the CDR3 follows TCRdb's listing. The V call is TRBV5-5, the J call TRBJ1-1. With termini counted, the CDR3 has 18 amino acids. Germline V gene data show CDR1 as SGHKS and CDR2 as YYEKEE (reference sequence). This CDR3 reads CASSYKPGQGEGMTEAFS.

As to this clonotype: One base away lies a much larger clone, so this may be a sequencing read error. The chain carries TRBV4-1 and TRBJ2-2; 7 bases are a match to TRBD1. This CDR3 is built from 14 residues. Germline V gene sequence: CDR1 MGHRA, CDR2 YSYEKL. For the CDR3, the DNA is TGCGCCAGCAGCCCGGGACAGTACACCGGGGAGCCGTTTTTT. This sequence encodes CASSPGQYTGEPFF.

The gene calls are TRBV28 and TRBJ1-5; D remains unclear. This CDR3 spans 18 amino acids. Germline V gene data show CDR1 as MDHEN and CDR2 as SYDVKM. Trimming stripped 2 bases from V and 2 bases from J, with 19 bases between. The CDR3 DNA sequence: TGTGCCAGCAGTTTACCAATGGAGGTCTTCATTGGCAATCAGCCCCAGCATTTT. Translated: CASSLPMEVFIGNQPQHF.

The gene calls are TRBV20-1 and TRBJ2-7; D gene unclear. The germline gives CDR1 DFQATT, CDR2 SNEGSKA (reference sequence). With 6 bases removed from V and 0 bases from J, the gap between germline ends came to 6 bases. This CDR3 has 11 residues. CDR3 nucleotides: TGCAGTGCGGGCGACTCCTACGAGCAGTACTTC. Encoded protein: CSAGDSYEQYF.

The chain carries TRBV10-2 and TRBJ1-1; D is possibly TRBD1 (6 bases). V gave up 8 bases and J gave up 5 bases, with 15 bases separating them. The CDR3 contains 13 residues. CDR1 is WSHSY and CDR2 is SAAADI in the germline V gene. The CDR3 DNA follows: TGCGCCAGCGGCGTGAGGGGGAGGACTGAAGCTTTCTTT. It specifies CASGVRGRTEAFF.

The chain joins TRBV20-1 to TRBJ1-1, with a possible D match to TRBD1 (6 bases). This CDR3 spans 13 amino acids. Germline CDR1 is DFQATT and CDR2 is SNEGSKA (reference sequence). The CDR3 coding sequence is TGCTCGGGGGCAGACCTCATGAACACTGAAGCTTTCTTT. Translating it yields CSGADLMNTEAFF.

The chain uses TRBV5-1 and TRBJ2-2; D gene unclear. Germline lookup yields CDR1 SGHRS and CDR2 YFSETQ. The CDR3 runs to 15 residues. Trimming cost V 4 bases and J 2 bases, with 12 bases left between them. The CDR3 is CASSTRPQNTGELFF. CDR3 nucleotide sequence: TGCGCCAGCAGCACCCGGCCCCAAAACACCGGGGAGCTGTTTTTT. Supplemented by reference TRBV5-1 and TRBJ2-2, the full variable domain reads KAGVTQTPRYLIKTRGQQVTLSCSPISGHRSVSWYQQTPGQGLQFLFEYFSETQRNKGNFPGRFSGRQFSNSRSEMNVSTLELGDSALYLCASSTRPQNTGELFFGEGSRLTVL.

The CDR3 nucleotides are TGCGCCAGCAGCCCGGAACTAGCGGATCCCACAATGAGCTTCTTC. Amino acid sequence: CASSPELADPTMSFF. The J gene is TRBJ2-1, the V gene TRBV4-1, with TRBD2 matching over 8 bases. J lost 16 bases, V lost 4 bases, and 18 bases had no gene match. Germline V lookup: CDR1 MGHRA, CDR2 YSYEKL. The CDR3 consists of 15 residues.

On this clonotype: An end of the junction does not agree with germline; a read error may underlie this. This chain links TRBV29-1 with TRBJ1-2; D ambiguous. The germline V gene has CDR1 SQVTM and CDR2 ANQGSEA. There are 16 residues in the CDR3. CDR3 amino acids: CSVALYQSSGEDGYTF. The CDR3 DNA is TGCAGTGTTGCCCTCTATCAATCCTCGGGAGAAGATGGATACACCTTC.

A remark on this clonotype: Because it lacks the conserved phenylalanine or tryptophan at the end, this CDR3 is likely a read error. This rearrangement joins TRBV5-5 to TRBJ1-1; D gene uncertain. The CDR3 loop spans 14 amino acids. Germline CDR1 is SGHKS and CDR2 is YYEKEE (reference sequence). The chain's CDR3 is CASNSFTVNTEAFL. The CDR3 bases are TGTGCCAGCAACTCTTTTACGGTGAATACTGAAGCTTTCCTT.

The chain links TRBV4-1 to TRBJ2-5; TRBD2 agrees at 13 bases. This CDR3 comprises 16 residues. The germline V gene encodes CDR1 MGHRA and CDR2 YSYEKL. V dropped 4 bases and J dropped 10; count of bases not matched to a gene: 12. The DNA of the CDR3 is TGCGCCAGCAGCCGAACACTAGCGGGAGGGGGGGACGACCAGTACTTC. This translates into CASSRTLAGGGDDQYF.

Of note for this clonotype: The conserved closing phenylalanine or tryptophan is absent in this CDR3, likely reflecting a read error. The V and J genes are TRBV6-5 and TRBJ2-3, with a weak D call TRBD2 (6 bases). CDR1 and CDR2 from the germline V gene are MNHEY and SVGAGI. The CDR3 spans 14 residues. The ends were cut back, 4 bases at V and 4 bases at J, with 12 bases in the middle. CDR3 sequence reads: CASSFNGDSDTQYY. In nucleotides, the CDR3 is TGTGCCAGCAGTTTTAATGGGGACTCAGATACGCAGTATTAT.

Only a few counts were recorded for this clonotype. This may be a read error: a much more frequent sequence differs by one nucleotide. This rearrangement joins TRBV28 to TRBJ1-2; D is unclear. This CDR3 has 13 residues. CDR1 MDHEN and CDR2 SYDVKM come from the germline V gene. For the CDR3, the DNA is TGTGCCAGCAGTTTCGGGCTTTGGCATGGCTACGCCTTC. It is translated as CASSFGLWHGYAF.

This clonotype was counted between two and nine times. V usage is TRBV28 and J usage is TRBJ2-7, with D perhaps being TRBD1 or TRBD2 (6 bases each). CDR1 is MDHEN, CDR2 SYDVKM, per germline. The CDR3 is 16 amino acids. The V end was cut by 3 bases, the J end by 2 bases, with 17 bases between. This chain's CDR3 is CASSFPIQGRTYEQYF. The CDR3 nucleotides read TGTGCCAGCAGTTTTCCCATCCAGGGGAGGACCTACGAGCAGTACTTC. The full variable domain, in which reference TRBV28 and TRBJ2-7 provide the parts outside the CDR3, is DVKVTQSSRYLVKRTGEKVFLECVQDMDHENMFWYRQDPGLGLRLIYFSYDVKMKEKGDIPEGYSVSREKKERFSLILESASTNQTSMYLCASSFPIQGRTYEQYFGPGTRLTVT.